The entry that follows covers one T cell receptor (beta chain) sequence. A second roughly 6 to 11 cycle PCR used barcoded and J-beta primers. TCRdb itself ran the 5' RACE reads through MiXCR, one entry per CDR3 protein. This sample has 650,000 to 1,000,000 distinct CDR3 sequences, with 35% to 40% found just once. Trimming stripped 4 bases from V and 6 bases from J, with 16 bases between. CDR1 is SGHRS and CDR2 is YFSETQ in the germline V gene. CDR3 length: 15 amino acids. This record belongs to a study of blood T cells in healthy people across ages. The chain combines TRBV5-1 with TRBJ2-2; D perhaps matches TRBD1 (6 bases). The sequencing sample was made of blood. This receptor was identified in a man younger than 35 in good health. The CDR3 nucleotides are TGCGCCAGCAGCCTAACAGGGCGTCCGTCCGGGGAGCTGTTTTTT. Its translation is CASSLTGRPSGELFF.